The rows below give T cell receptor beta chains drawn from one sample of a study of T-cell reconstitution after alpha-beta-depleted transplantation in children. TCRdb ran MiXCR on the PCR reads and lists one entry per CDR3 protein. The repertoire consists of more than 200,000 distinct CDR3 sequences, with about 25% occurring once and the leading ten covering about 2.6%. The specimen was PBMCs, collected before TCRalphabeta/CD19-depleted stem cell transplant. The receptor set was obtained from a girl between 2 and 10 years old with Fanconi anemia, due to receive a stem cell transplant. Both conserved end residues are part of each CDR3.

>TRBV28|TRBJ2-5
CASSSLAGGSETQYF
>TRBV12-3/TRBV12-4|TRBJ2-4
CASSFELADRDIQYF
>TRBV28|TRBJ2-7
CASSPLFEQYF
>TRBV7-2|TRBJ2-7
CASSLAFGSPYEQYF
>TRBV29-1|TRBJ2-1
CSPASYNEQFF
>TRBV29-1|TRBJ2-7
CSGLLGPGEQYF
>TRBV12-3/TRBV12-4|TRBJ2-3
CASSSTSGRFYHSDTQYF
>TRBV27|TRBJ2-1
CASRKVVGLAGQIAYNEQFF
>TRBV29-1|TRBJ1-3
CSAGHSGNTIYF
>TRBV20-1|TRBJ2-1
CSAALAEANEQFF
>TRBV20-1|TRBJ2-7
CSVTRWYEQYF
>TRBV30|TRBJ2-1
CAWSVPEQNYNEQFF
>TRBV20-1|TRBJ2-7
CSAVVGNIAVSSYEQYF
>TRBV29-1|TRBJ2-7
CSVELNPYEQYF
>TRBV7-2|TRBJ2-7
CASSLGGFRGSYEQYF
>TRBV7-2|TRBJ2-5
CASSLRQGYQETQYF
>TRBV7-2|TRBJ2-5
CASKKTGERETQYF
>TRBV6-1|TRBJ2-1
CASTEWGPLNEQFF
>TRBV7-9|TRBJ2-5
CASNDGVQETQYF
>TRBV6-5|TRBJ1-5
CASSHSRDRARLNQPQHF
>TRBV23-1|TRBJ2-7
CASSQWTSFCDYEQYF
>TRBV21-1|TRBJ2-5
CASSKQTYSGQGHQETQYF
>TRBV29-1|TRBJ2-1
CSVLNVGNEQFF
>TRBV5-5|TRBJ2-1
CASSLGRLARPYNEQFF
>TRBV12-3/TRBV12-4|TRBJ2-1
CASSPPGSGGVVEQFF
>TRBV7-9|TRBJ1-2
CASSSRDRGEGYTF
>TRBV5-1|TRBJ2-5
CASSLAGTREETQYF
>TRBV5-6|TRBJ2-4
CASSFLAQKAKNIQYF
>TRBV6-6|TRBJ2-7
CASKEGGPYEQYF
>TRBV6-4|TRBJ1-1
CASSDSSQVRSKNTEAFF
>TRBV29-1|TRBJ2-7
CSVEGIGFYEQYF
>TRBV6-5|TRBJ2-7
CASSYSRDRGYEQYF
>TRBV6-6|TRBJ2-7
CASSYSGVGEQYF
>TRBV20-1|TRBJ2-7
CSARREVTYEQYF
>TRBV18|TRBJ1-2
CASSPSQTQNYGYTF
>TRBV29-1|TRBJ2-1
CSVAGTTQIYNEQFF
>TRBV4-2|TRBJ1-1
CASSQDFEWGEAFF
>TRBV12-3/TRBV12-4|TRBJ2-3
CASSFQAGAADTQYF
>TRBV5-1|TRBJ2-1
CASSLDERQNPQFF